What follows is one T cell receptor beta chain and its context. Antigen: not known. This sample is drawn from a study of T cell responses to AZD1222 COVID-19 vaccine. Study findings and constraints: Repertoire sampling was restricted to post-peak T cell response timepoints. Donors, mostly white British, included more females; clonal diversity was possibly underestimated.

Trimming took 2 bases from V and 6 from J, leaving 9 bases between them. Germline loops: CDR1 MGHRA, CDR2 YSYEKL. CDR3 size: 13 residues. Profiling relied on immunoSEQ multiplex PCR, and the TCRdb table lists in-frame clones only, not all of them. The sample has about 120,000 clones, about nine tenths seen once. The genes are TRBV4-1 and TRBJ2-3; D gene unclear. The receptor was derived from an adult in good health. The sample was peripheral blood, taken on day 0 of AZD1222 vaccination. The CDR3 protein is CASSQLVADTQYF. The CDR3 DNA sequence: TGCGCCAGCAGCCAACTAGTTGCGGATACGCAGTATTTT.